The 29 T cell receptor beta chains given below trace back to one sample, sequenced in a study of blood T cell repertoires in COVID-19. This table comes from immunoSEQ multiplex PCR, and its TCRdb copy is limited to in-frame clones, with some not included. Among 100,000 to 150,000 clones listed, about 88% were seen once. The source material was peripheral blood. These receptors were obtained from a woman older than 75 with acute or convalescent COVID-19.

This chain uses TRBV5-1 with TRBJ1-1; 7 bases match TRBD1. The V segment lost 0 bases and the J segment 7 bases; nucleotides outside the gene matches: 6. The CDR3 is 14 amino acids. The germline V gene has CDR1 SGHRS and CDR2 YFSETQ. Written as DNA, the CDR3 is TGCGCCAGCAGCTTGGAGGAGGGGGCAGGTGAAGCTTTCTTT. This sequence encodes CASSLEEGAGEAFF.

The chain uses TRBV7-2 and TRBJ1-1; weak D call: TRBD1 (5 bases). The CDR3 spans 15 residues. CDR1 is SGHTA, CDR2 FQGNSA, per germline. V gave up 6 bases and J gave up 0 bases, with 14 bases separating them. DNA of the CDR3: TGTGCCAGCAGGACATCATTGGGGCTGAACACTGAAGCTTTCTTT. Residues: CASRTSLGLNTEAFF. The entire variable domain, with the rest obtained from reference TRBV7-2 and TRBJ1-1, is as follows: GAGVSQSPSNKVTEKGKDVELRCDPISGHTALYWYRQSLGQGLEFLIYFQGNSAPDKSGLPSDRFSAERTGGSVSTLTIQRTQQEDSAVYLCASRTSLGLNTEAFFGQGTRLTVV.

DNA of the CDR3: TGCGCCAGCAGCCAAACCGTCCTAGCGGGAAGGGGGACCCAGTACTTC. Translated, it gives CASSQTVLAGRGTQYF. The chain couples TRBV4-1 to TRBJ2-5; TRBD2 matches at 9 bases. There are 16 residues in the CDR3. V dropped 2 bases and J dropped 7; count of bases not matched to a gene: 11. Germline V gives CDR1 MGHRA, CDR2 YSYEKL.

This rearrangement joins TRBV3-1 (or the pseudogene TRBV3-2) to TRBJ1-6; D might be TRBD1 (5 bases). The CDR3 extends over 16 amino acids. The V gene's germline CDR1 is LGHDT and CDR2 YNNKEL (reference sequence). Trimming took off 4 bases at V and 7 bases at J, with 17 bases between the two ends. CDR3 loop: CASSRGVIRENSPLHF. Written as DNA, the CDR3 is TGTGCCAGCAGCCGGGGGGTCATAAGGGAAAATTCACCCCTCCACTTT.

The chain is built from TRBV15 and TRBJ2-7; D remains ambiguous. Germline loops: CDR1 LNHNV, CDR2 YYDKDF (reference sequence). Trimming cost V 0 bases and J 4 bases, with 7 bases left between them. CDR3 size: 13 residues. The CDR3 DNA is TGTGCCACCAGCAGAGATAGATTTTACGAGCAGTACTTC. It encodes CATSRDRFYEQYF. The entire variable domain, with the rest obtained from reference TRBV15 and TRBJ2-7, is as follows: DAMVIQNPRYQVTQFGKPVTLSCSQTLNHNVMYWYQQKSSQAPKLLFHYYDKDFNNEADTPDNFQSRRPNTSFCFLDIRSPGLGDTAMYLCATSRDRFYEQYFGPGTRLTVT.

The V gene is TRBV30, the J gene TRBJ2-3; the D gene is possibly TRBD2 (6 bases). Looked up from germline, CDR1 is GTSNPN and CDR2 is SVGIG (reference sequence). V was pared by 1 base and J by 3 bases, with 8 bases between. The CDR3 consists of 13 residues. CDR3 loop: CAWSGRGTDTQYF. The CDR3 nucleotides are TGTGCCTGGAGTGGTCGGGGGACAGATACGCAGTATTTT. Full variable domain (missing parts from reference TRBV30 and TRBJ2-3): SQTIHQWPATLVQPVGSPLSLECTVEGTSNPNLYWYRQAAGRGLQLLFYSVGIGQISSEVPQNLSASRPQDRQFILSSKKLLLSDSGFYLCAWSGRGTDTQYFGPGTRLTVL.

This clone has a handful of counts. The chain combines TRBV6-5 with TRBJ1-2, with 8 bases aligning to TRBD1. This CDR3 spans 14 amino acids. With V trimmed by 10 bases and J by 4 bases, 11 bases remained unmatched. Germline loops: CDR1 MNHEY, CDR2 SVGAGI. The CDR3 region is CATYSGQATYGYTF. The DNA for the CDR3 is TGTGCCACCTACTCGGGACAGGCGACCTATGGCTACACCTTC.

V usage is TRBV27 and J usage is TRBJ2-7, with D possibly being TRBD2 (5 bases). This CDR3 contains 15 residues. CDR1 is MNHEY and CDR2 is SMNVEV in the germline V gene (reference sequence). Trimming pared 6 bases from V and 0 bases from J, leaving 15 bases between. For the CDR3, the DNA is TGTGCCAGCAGCCCCCGGGGAACTACCTCCTACGAGCAGTACTTC. Amino acids: CASSPRGTTSYEQYF.

J is TRBJ2-7 and V is TRBV5-5, with 9 positions matching TRBD2. J was trimmed by 1 base and V by 4 bases; bases with no gene match: 9. The germline CDR1 and CDR2 sequences are SGHKS and YYEKEE (reference sequence). CDR3 size: 16 residues. CDR3: CASSKDHTSGSYEQYF. CDR3 sequence (DNA): TGTGCCAGCAGCAAGGATCATACTAGCGGGTCCTACGAGCAGTACTTC.

The chain recombines TRBV6-5 with TRBJ2-2; TRBD2 might be the D (5 bases). The CDR3 runs 16 residues. Looked up from germline, CDR1 is MNHEY and CDR2 is SVGAGI. Trimming removed 3 bases from V and 0 bases from J, with 11 bases in between. CDR3 sequence (DNA): TGTGCCAGCAGTTATCCGGACTGGACGAACACCGGGGAGCTGTTTTTT. Its translation: CASSYPDWTNTGELFF.

The V and J genes are TRBV6-2 or TRBV6-3 and TRBJ1-5, with 10 nucleotides matching TRBD1. J gave up 6 bases and V 2 bases, and 7 bases lay outside the gene matches. From germline, CDR1 is MNHEY and CDR2 SVGEGT. The length of the CDR3 is 16 residues. The CDR3 nucleotides read TGTGCCAGCAGTTACGGGGGACAGGGGTGGGGTCAGCCCCAGCATTTT. As protein: CASSYGGQGWGQPQHF.

V gene TRBV7-2 combines with J gene TRBJ2-7, with D perhaps TRBD1 (5 bases). Trimming removed 5 bases at V and 2 bases at J, with 16 bases between. The germline V gene has CDR1 SGHTA and CDR2 FQGNSA. CDR3 length equals 15 residues. CDR3 coding DNA: TGTGCCAGCAGCCCAGGACGCTCAGGGACCTACGAGCAGTACTTC. This encodes CASSPGRSGTYEQYF. Full variable domain (rest looked up from reference TRBV7-2 and TRBJ2-7): GAGVSQSPSNKVTEKGKDVELRCDPISGHTALYWYRQSLGQGLEFLIYFQGNSAPDKSGLPSDRFSAERTGGSVSTLTIQRTQQEDSAVYLCASSPGRSGTYEQYFGPGTRLTVT.

J is TRBJ2-5 and V is TRBV19, with 9 bases identical to TRBD1. The CDR3 covers 14 residues. V shed 11 bases, J shed 4 bases, and the junction held 11 bases outside the gene matches. Germline V gene lookup returns CDR1 LNHDA and CDR2 SQIVND (reference sequence). CDR3 nucleotides: TGTGCCGCGTCGGACAGGGGAGTAATAGAGACCCAGTACTTC. Translation: CAASDRGVIETQYF.

CDR3 coding DNA: TGTGCCAGCAGCAGACAGTTAAATCAGCCCCAGCATTTT. Translated, it gives CASSRQLNQPQHF. V gene TRBV6-5 combines with J gene TRBJ1-5, with TRBD1 as a possible D gene (5 bases). Trimming took off 6 bases at V and 4 bases at J, with 10 bases between the two ends. This CDR3 has 13 residues. The V gene's germline CDR1 is MNHEY and CDR2 SVGAGI.

The chain joins TRBV15 to TRBJ1-1; TRBD1 might be the D (6 bases). There are 14 residues in the CDR3. Germline CDR1 is LNHNV and CDR2 is YYDKDF (reference sequence). V lost 3 bases to trimming and J lost 1 base, with 9 bases between them. This CDR3 reads CATSSQTGNTEAFF. As DNA, the CDR3 is TGTGCCACCAGCAGCCAGACAGGGAACACTGAAGCTTTCTTT. Together with reference TRBV15 and TRBJ1-1, the CDR3 gives the full variable domain: DAMVIQNPRYQVTQFGKPVTLSCSQTLNHNVMYWYQQKSSQAPKLLFHYYDKDFNNEADTPDNFQSRRPNTSFCFLDIRSPGLGDTAMYLCATSSQTGNTEAFFGQGTRLTVV.

The CDR3 DNA sequence: TGTGCCAGCAGATCCCCGGGACTTCTTTGGAGTGAGCAGTTCTTC. Its translation is CASRSPGLLWSEQFF. The rearrangement uses TRBV6-5 and TRBJ2-1, with D perhaps TRBD2 (6 bases). V was clipped by 6 bases and J by 9 bases, with 21 bases between them. This CDR3 contains 15 residues. Germline CDR1 MNHEY, CDR2 SVGAGI.

The chain is built from TRBV10-3 and TRBJ1-5, with 10 bases fitting TRBD1. There are 15 residues in the CDR3. Germline V gives CDR1 ENHRY, CDR2 SYGVKD. With 6 bases clipped from V and 6 bases from J, the junction kept 8 bases outside the gene matches. The CDR3 region has the DNA TGTGCCATCAGCGCGGGACAGGGGAGCGGTCAGCCCCAGCATTTT. This translates into CAISAGQGSGQPQHF.

The rearrangement joins TRBV5-8 to TRBJ2-5; D possibly corresponds to TRBD2 (7 bases). The germline V and J ends were trimmed by 3 bases and 2 bases, with 17 bases remaining between them. This CDR3 is 16 amino acids long. Per germline, CDR1 SGHTS and CDR2 YDEGEE. The CDR3 nucleotides are TGTGCCAGCAGCTCCGGGGGGCGCCTGGTACAAGAGACCCAGTACTTC. It translates to CASSSGGRLVQETQYF.

V is TRBV5-4 and J is TRBJ2-5; TRBD1 matches 9 bases. Germline CDR1 SGHNT, CDR2 YYREEE (reference sequence). Germline trimming cut 2 bases from V and 1 base from J; bases unmatched to any gene: 6. The CDR3 spans 16 residues. The CDR3 reads CASSLGDRDFQETQYF. In DNA form, the CDR3 reads TGTGCCAGCAGCTTAGGGGACAGGGATTTCCAAGAGACCCAGTACTTC.

The chain is built from TRBV19 and TRBJ2-4, with D possibly TRBD2 on 6 matching bases. Germline loops: CDR1 LNHDA, CDR2 SQIVND (reference sequence). The CDR3 is 16 residues long. With 4 bases removed from V and 1 base from J, the gap between germline ends came to 14 bases. The DNA of the CDR3 is TGTGCCAGTAGTACGCGTCTAGCGCAGGCCAAAAACATTCAGTACTTC. It encodes CASSTRLAQAKNIQYF.

V gene TRBV4-1 combines with J gene TRBJ2-7; 9 bases line up with TRBD1. Germline CDR1 MGHRA, CDR2 YSYEKL. The V and J ends lost 2 bases and 4 bases, in that order; junction bases with no gene match: 12. The CDR3 runs 17 residues. CDR3 sequence (DNA): TGCGCCAGCAGCCAACCCGGCGGTGGGACAGGGAAGTACGAGCAGTACTTC. This sequence encodes CASSQPGGGTGKYEQYF.

The rearrangement uses TRBV6-1 and TRBJ1-2; 9 bases fit TRBD1. Looked up from germline, CDR1 is MNHNS and CDR2 is SASEGT. Trimming removed 6 bases from V and 7 bases from J; junction bases left unmatched: 3. The CDR3 extends over 12 amino acids. The CDR3 sequence: CASSWTGAGYTF. CDR3 nucleotide sequence: TGTGCCAGCAGCTGGACAGGGGCTGGCTACACCTTC.

The chain carries TRBV6-5 and TRBJ1-2, with 7 bases fitting TRBD1. Unmatched junction bases numbered 2, after V lost 1 base and J lost 0 bases. The CDR3 is 15 amino acids. The germline gives CDR1 MNHEY, CDR2 SVGAGI. The CDR3 loop reads CASSYFRGSNYGYTF. CDR3 coding DNA: TGTGCCAGCAGTTACTTCAGGGGGTCTAACTATGGCTACACCTTC.

This clone has just one count. This chain joins TRBV5-4 and TRBJ1-6; 9 bases agree with TRBD1. Germline V gene sequence: CDR1 SGHNT, CDR2 YYREEE (reference sequence). The CDR3 has 14 residues. V trimming: 0 bases; J trimming: 10 bases; junction bases outside the gene matches: 2. The CDR3 DNA reads TGTGCCAGCAGCTTGGACAGGGGGCCATCACCCCTCCACTTT. Protein sequence: CASSLDRGPSPLHF.

The chain joins TRBV5-1 to TRBJ1-2; perhaps TRBD1 as D (5 bases). The CDR3 has 14 amino acids. The V gene lost 0 bases and the J gene lost 3 bases, with 9 bases spanning the gap. The germline V gene encodes CDR1 SGHRS and CDR2 YFSETQ. This CDR3 is CASSLVLGDYGYTF. The DNA for the CDR3 is TGCGCCAGCAGCTTGGTGCTAGGGGACTATGGCTACACCTTC.

This clone was counted once. This sequence joins TRBV6-8 and TRBJ2-7; TRBD2 aligns across 8 bases. V lost 5 bases and J lost 10; bases outside the gene matches: 7. CDR1 is MNHGY, CDR2 SAAAGT, per germline. This CDR3 is 12 amino acids long. For the CDR3, the DNA is TGTGCCAGCAGTATATGCGGGGGGAGACAGTACTTC. It specifies CASSICGGRQYF.

The chain couples TRBV18 to TRBJ2-4; possibly TRBD1 for D (6 bases). V gave up 1 base and J gave up 0 bases, with 13 bases separating them. Germline V CDR1 and CDR2: KGHSH, LQKENI. The CDR3 covers 17 residues. Here the CDR3 reads CASSPQSSGAAKNIQYF. The CDR3 nucleotides are TGTGCCAGCTCACCACAGTCTTCAGGGGCAGCCAAAAACATTCAGTACTTC.

V is TRBV19 and J is TRBJ1-5, with TRBD1 matching 7 bases. The CDR3 consists of 15 residues. CDR1 is LNHDA, CDR2 SQIVND, per germline (reference sequence). The V segment lost 5 bases and the J segment 0 bases; nucleotides outside the gene matches: 4. CDR3: CASSGGTASNQPQHF. The CDR3, as DNA: TGTGCCAGTAGTGGGGGGACAGCTAGCAATCAGCCCCAGCATTTT. Variable domain in full (rest from reference TRBV19 and TRBJ1-5): DGGITQSPKYLFRKEGQNVTLSCEQNLNHDAMYWYRQDPGQGLRLIYYSQIVNDFQKGDIAEGYSVSREKKESFPLTVTSAQKNPTAFYLCASSGGTASNQPQHFGDGTRLSIL.

This clone was picked up one time. This sequence joins TRBV29-1 and TRBJ1-3, with 8 bases lining up with TRBD1. Germline CDR1 reads SQVTM; CDR2 reads ANQGSEA. V was clipped by 6 bases and J by 0 bases; unmatched bases: 7. This CDR3 has 15 residues. CDR3 loop: CSVETGVSSGNTIYF. The CDR3 DNA follows: TGCAGCGTCGAGACAGGGGTCAGCTCTGGAAACACCATATATTTT.